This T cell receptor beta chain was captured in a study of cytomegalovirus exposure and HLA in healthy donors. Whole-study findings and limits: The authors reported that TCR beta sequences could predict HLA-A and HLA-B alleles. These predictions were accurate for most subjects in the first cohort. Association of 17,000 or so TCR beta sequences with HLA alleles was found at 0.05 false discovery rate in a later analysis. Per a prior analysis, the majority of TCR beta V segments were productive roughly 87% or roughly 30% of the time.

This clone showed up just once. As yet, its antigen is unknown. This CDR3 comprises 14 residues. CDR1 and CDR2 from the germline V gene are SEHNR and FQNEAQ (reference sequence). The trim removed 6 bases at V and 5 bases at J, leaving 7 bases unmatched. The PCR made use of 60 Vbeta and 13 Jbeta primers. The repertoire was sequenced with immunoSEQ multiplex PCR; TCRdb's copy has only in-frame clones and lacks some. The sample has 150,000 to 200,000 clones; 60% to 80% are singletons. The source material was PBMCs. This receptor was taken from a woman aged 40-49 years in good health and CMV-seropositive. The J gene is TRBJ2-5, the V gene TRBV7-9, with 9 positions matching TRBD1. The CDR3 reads CASSPGQGRETQYF. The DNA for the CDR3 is TGTGCCAGCAGTCCGGGACAGGGACGGGAGACCCAGTACTTC.